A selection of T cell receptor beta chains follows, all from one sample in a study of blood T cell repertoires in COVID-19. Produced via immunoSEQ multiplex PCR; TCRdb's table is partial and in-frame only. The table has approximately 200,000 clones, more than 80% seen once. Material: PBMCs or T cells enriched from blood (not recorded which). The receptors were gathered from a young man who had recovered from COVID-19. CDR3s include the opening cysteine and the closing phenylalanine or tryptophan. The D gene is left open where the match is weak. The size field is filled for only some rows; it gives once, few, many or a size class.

CDR3 DNA: TGCGCCAGCAGCCAAGATTGGCAGGGAGGATATGGCTACACCTTC
CDR3 protein: CASSQDWQGGYGYTF
clone size: few
J gene: TRBJ1-2
V gene: TRBV4-3
D gene: NA

CDR3 DNA: TGTGCCAGCAGCCTAGGACAGGGGCGGACCGGGGAGCTGTTTTTT
CDR3 protein: CASSLGQGRTGELFF
clone size: NA
J gene: TRBJ2-2
V gene: TRBV6-5
D gene: TRBD1

CDR3 DNA: TGTGCCAGCAGCTTGGGGAGGTGGGAGACCCAGTACTTC
CDR3 protein: CASSLGRWETQYF
clone size: NA
J gene: TRBJ2-5
V gene: TRBV5-8
D gene: NA

CDR3 DNA: TGTGCCAGCAGCTCTGGACAACTCTACGAGCAGTACTTC
CDR3 protein: CASSSGQLYEQYF
clone size: NA
J gene: TRBJ2-7
V gene: TRBV6-5
D gene: NA

CDR3 DNA: TGTGCCAGTAGTATAGACAGGCATATGAACACTGAAGCTTTCTTT
CDR3 protein: CASSIDRHMNTEAFF
clone size: NA
J gene: TRBJ1-1
V gene: TRBV19
D gene: NA

CDR3 DNA: TGCGCCAGCAGCCAACCGGGGGTGGTCAATGAGCAGTTCTTC
CDR3 protein: CASSQPGVVNEQFF
clone size: once
J gene: TRBJ2-1
V gene: TRBV4-1
D gene: NA

CDR3 DNA: TGTGCCAGCAGTCGACAGGGGGAAAGAACTGGAAACACCATATATTTT
CDR3 protein: CASSRQGERTGNTIYF
clone size: few
J gene: TRBJ1-3
V gene: TRBV6-6
D gene: TRBD1

CDR3 DNA: TGCAGCGTTGATGAGGGGGACGGTCAGCCCCAGCATTTT
CDR3 protein: CSVDEGDGQPQHF
clone size: NA
J gene: TRBJ1-5
V gene: TRBV29-1
D gene: NA

CDR3 DNA: TGTGCCAGCAGCTTAGCAGGGTACTCTGGAAACACCATATATTTT
CDR3 protein: CASSLAGYSGNTIYF
clone size: NA
J gene: TRBJ1-3
V gene: TRBV11-2
D gene: NA

CDR3 DNA: TGTGCCTGGAGAACCGGGACAGGTGCTTATGGCTACACCTTC
CDR3 protein: CAWRTGTGAYGYTF
clone size: once
J gene: TRBJ1-2
V gene: TRBV30
D gene: TRBD1

CDR3 DNA: TGTGCCAGTAGTATAGTGGGACAGCCGAATCAGCCCCAGCATTTT
CDR3 protein: CASSIVGQPNQPQHF
clone size: once
J gene: TRBJ1-5
V gene: TRBV19
D gene: TRBD1

CDR3 DNA: TGTGCCAGCAGCTTGGTACTAACAGGGATAAACACTGAAGCTTTCTTT
CDR3 protein: CASSLVLTGINTEAFF
clone size: NA
J gene: TRBJ1-1
V gene: TRBV5-8
D gene: NA